This TCR beta chain was captured by sequencing in a study of control samples from healthy donors and cancer patients. The table came from immunoSEQ multiplex PCR; TCRdb's copy has only in-frame clones and leaves some out. This table has more than 95,000 clones, around 92% appearing once. There are 13 residues in the CDR3. Germline lookup yields CDR1 SGHKS and CDR2 YYEKEE (reference sequence). V shed 4 bases and J shed 10 bases, with 17 bases lying between them. Sequenced material: PBMCs. This chain uses TRBV5-5 with TRBJ1-1; D is undetermined. The origin of this receptor is a man at least 80 years old with head and neck cancer. The CDR3 protein is CASSVQLVPPAFF. For the CDR3, the DNA is TGTGCCAGCAGCGTACAACTTGTGCCTCCAGCTTTCTTT.